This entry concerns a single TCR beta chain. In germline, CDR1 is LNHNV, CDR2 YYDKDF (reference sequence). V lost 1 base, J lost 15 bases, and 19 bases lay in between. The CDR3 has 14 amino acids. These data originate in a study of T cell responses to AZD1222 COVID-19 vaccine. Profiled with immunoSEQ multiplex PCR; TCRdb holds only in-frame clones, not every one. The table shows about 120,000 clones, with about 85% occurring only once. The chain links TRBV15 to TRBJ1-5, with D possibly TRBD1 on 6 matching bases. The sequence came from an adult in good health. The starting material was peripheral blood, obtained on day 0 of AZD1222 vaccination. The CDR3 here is CATSRGRDGQPPHF. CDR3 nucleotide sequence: TGTGCCACCAGCAGAGGCCGTGACGGACAGCCACCGCATTTT. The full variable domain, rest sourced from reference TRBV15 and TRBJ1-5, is DAMVIQNPRYQVTQFGKPVTLSCSQTLNHNVMYWYQQKSSQAPKLLFHYYDKDFNNEADTPDNFQSRRPNTSFCFLDIRSPGLGDTAMYLCATSRGRDGQPPHFGDGTRLSIL.